This T cell receptor (beta chain) is from a study of T cell repertoires in cytomegalovirus infection. In the study overall: The study used recently identified HLA-C-restricted and well-studied HLA-B-restricted CMV epitopes. Both CMV infection and a matching HLA type were indicated by public TCR beta signatures.

TCRdb independently ran MiXCR on the reads; one entry per CDR3 protein. The sample yields 450,000 to 650,000 distinct CDR3 sequences, 40% seen once. This clonotype was detected a few times. Antigen unknown. This CDR3 has 15 amino acids. V was pared by 0 bases and J by 0 bases, with 6 bases between. Germline CDR1 ENHRY, CDR2 SYGVKD. Study-wide results and caveats: The cumulative frequency of public TCR beta families identified carriers of CMV plus the relevant HLA. HLA-C-restricted TCR beta clonotypes specific for CMV led the ex vivo response.

Source: cultured PBMCs, taken from culture after CMV antigen stimulation. The chain links TRBV10-3 to TRBJ1-5; no clear D gene. The sequence was obtained from a human donor in good health (CMV status not recorded). Some clones in this sample may be carry-over from other donors' samples. Written as DNA, the CDR3 is TGTGCCATCAGTGAGTCGAGGGATAGCAATCAGCCCCAGCATTTT. Its protein is CAISESRDSNQPQHF.